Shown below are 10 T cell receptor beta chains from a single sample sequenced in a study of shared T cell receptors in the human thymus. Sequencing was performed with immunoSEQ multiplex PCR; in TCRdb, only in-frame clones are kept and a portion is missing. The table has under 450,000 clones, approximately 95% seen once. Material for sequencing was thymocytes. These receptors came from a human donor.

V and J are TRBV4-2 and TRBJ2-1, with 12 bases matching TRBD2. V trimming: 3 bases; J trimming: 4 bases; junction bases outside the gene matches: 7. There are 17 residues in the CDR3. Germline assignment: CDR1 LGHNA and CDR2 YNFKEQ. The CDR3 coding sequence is TGTGCCAGCAGCCAGGGTACTAGCGGGAGGTGGTACAATGAGCAGTTCTTC. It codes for CASSQGTSGRWYNEQFF.

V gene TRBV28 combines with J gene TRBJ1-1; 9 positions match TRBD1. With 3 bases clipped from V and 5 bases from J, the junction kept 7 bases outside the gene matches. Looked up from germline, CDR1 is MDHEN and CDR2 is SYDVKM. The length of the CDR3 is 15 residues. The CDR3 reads CASSLPGTGRTEAFF. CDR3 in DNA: TGTGCCAGCAGTTTGCCCGGGACAGGGAGGACTGAAGCTTTCTTT.

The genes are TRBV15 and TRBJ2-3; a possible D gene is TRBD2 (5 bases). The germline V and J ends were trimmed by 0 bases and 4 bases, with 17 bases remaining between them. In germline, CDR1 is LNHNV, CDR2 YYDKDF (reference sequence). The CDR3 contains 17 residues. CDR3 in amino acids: CATSRDAGRGSADTQYF. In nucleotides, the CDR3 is TGTGCCACCAGCAGAGATGCAGGACGGGGTAGCGCAGATACGCAGTATTTT.

The chain's CDR3 is CASSTSGESGNTIYF. The DNA of the CDR3 is TGTGCCAGCAGCACATCAGGGGAATCTGGAAACACCATATATTTT. The chain employs TRBV9 and TRBJ1-3, with D possibly TRBD1 on 6 matching bases. Germline-derived CDR1 and CDR2 are SGDLS and YYNGEE. This CDR3 has 15 amino acids. V was clipped by 4 bases and J by 1 base, with 12 bases between them.

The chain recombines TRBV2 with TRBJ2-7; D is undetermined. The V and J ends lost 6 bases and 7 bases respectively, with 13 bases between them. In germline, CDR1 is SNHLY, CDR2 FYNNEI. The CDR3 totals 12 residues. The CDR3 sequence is CASRYPFGEQYF. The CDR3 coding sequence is TGTGCCAGCAGGTACCCTTTCGGGGAGCAGTACTTC.

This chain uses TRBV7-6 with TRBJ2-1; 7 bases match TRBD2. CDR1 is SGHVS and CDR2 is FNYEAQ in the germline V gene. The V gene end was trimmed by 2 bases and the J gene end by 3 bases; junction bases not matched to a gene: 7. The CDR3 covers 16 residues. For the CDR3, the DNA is TGTGCCAGCAGCTTATTGACGGGCGGGAGCTACAATGAGCAGTTCTTC. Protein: CASSLLTGGSYNEQFF.

The CDR3 sequence: CSVEWQRNTEAFF. The CDR3 DNA reads as TGCAGCGTTGAGTGGCAGAGGAACACTGAAGCTTTCTTT. This rearrangement joins TRBV29-1 to TRBJ1-1; D uncertain. The CDR3 contains 13 residues. Trimming removed 3 bases at V and 1 base at J, with 9 bases between. CDR1 SQVTM and CDR2 ANQGSEA come from the germline V gene.

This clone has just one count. CDR3 nucleotide sequence: TGTGCCAGCAGTCCAAGGACAGGGGCCGCTAACTATGGCTACACCTTC. Amino acids: CASSPRTGAANYGYTF. V usage is TRBV27 and J usage is TRBJ1-2; 9 nucleotides line up with TRBD1. The junction had 7 bases not matched to a gene; V was cut back by 5 bases and J by 0 bases. CDR3 length: 16 amino acids. Germline V gives CDR1 MNHEY, CDR2 SMNVEV (reference sequence).

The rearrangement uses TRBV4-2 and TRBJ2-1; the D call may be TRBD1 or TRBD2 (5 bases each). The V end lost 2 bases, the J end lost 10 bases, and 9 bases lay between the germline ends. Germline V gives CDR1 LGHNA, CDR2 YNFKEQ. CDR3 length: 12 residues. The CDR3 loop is CASSQWGREQFF. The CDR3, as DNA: TGTGCCAGCAGCCAATGGGGACGAGAGCAGTTCTTC.

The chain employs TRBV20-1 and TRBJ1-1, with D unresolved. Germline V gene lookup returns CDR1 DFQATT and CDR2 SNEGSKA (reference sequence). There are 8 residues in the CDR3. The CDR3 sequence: CRAGRAFF. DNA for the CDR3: TGCAGAGCGGGGAGGGCTTTCTTT.